This TCR beta chain was profiled in a study of blood T cell repertoires in COVID-19. Study overall: The samples span acute and convalescent COVID-19 from the United States, Italy and Spain. Sample material is recorded as cDNA or gDNA derived from T cells, B-cell-depleted T cells, or PBMCs.

The germline V gene has CDR1 SGHAT and CDR2 FQNNGV. CDR3 length: 18 residues. With 0 bases clipped from V and 0 bases from J, the junction kept 4 bases outside the gene matches. Seattle patients were enrolled while actively infected and followed longitudinally. Study processing details: Amplification with reference gene primers provided the estimates of nucleated cell counts. Some clones are missing from TCRdb's copy, which holds only in-frame ones; the method was immunoSEQ multiplex PCR. V, J and clone size are taken as reported in that table, and D and trimming were inferred from the DNA itself. There are approximately 240,000 clones in the sample; 83% occur only once, and 1.3% lies in the top ten.

The sequence was obtained from a woman aged 25 to 45 with COVID-19, enrolled during active disease. The material sequenced was peripheral blood. This chain joins TRBV11-2 and TRBJ2-4; TRBD2 matches 11 bases. The CDR3 DNA is TGTGCCAGCAGCTTAGATCGGGGACTAGCGGTAGCCAAAAACATTCAGTACTTC. It yields the protein CASSLDRGLAVAKNIQYF.